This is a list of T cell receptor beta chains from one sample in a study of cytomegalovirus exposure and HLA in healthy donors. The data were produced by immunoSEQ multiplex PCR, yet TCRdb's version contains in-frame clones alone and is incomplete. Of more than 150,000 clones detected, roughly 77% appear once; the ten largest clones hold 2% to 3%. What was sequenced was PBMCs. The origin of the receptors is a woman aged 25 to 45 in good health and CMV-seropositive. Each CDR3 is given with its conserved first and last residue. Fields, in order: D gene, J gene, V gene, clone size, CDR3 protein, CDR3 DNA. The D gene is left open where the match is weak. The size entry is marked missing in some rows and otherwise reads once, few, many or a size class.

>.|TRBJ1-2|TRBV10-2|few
CASSEGRLGYTF
TGCGCCAGCTCTGAGGGGAGGCTTGGCTACACCTTC
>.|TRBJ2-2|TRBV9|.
CASSVVGGGELFF
TGTGCCAGCAGCGTAGTTGGCGGCGGGGAGCTGTTTTTT
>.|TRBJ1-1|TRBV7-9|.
CASRDSGSSTEAFF
TGTGCCAGCCGTGACAGTGGTTCTTCTACTGAAGCTTTCTTT
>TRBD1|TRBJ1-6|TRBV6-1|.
CASSERGTGNSPLHF
TGTGCCAGCAGTGAAAGGGGGACAGGCAATTCACCCCTCCACTTT
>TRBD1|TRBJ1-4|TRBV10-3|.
CAISDSRGREKLFF
TGTGCCATCAGTGATAGCAGGGGGCGTGAAAAACTGTTTTTT
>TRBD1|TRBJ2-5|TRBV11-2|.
CASSLNEGARETQYF
TGTGCCAGCAGCTTAAACGAGGGGGCGCGGGAGACCCAGTACTTC
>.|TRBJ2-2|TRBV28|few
CASRGGSGDTGELFF
TGTGCCAGCAGGGGGGGTTCGGGGGACACCGGGGAGCTGTTTTTT
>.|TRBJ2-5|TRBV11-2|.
CASSAQGTQETQYF
TGTGCCAGCAGCGCCCAGGGGACCCAAGAGACCCAGTACTTC
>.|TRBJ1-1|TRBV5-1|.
CASSPAGGGVNTEAFF
TGCGCCAGCAGCCCGGCGGGGGGGGGCGTGAACACTGAAGCTTTCTTT
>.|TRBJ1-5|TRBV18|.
CASSPPPRGKLNQPQHF
TGTGCCAGCTCACCACCGCCAAGGGGGAAGTTAAATCAGCCCCAGCATTTT
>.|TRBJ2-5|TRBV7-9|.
CASSWTPGYGQETQYF
TGTGCCAGCAGCTGGACGCCAGGGTACGGCCAAGAGACCCAGTACTTC
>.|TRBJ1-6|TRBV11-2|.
CASSLSVGGEGSPLHF
TGTGCCAGCAGCCTAAGTGTGGGGGGAGAAGGCTCACCCCTCCACTTT
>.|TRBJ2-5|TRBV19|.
CATSTGIQETQYF
TGTGCCACTTCGACGGGGATCCAAGAGACCCAGTACTTC
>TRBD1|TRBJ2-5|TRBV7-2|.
CASSPQGDRQETQYF
TGTGCCAGCAGCCCACAGGGGGACCGGCAAGAGACCCAGTACTTC
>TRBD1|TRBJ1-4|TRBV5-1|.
CASSSGTGGPNEKLFF
TGCGCCAGCAGCTCCGGGACAGGCGGTCCGAATGAAAAACTGTTTTTT
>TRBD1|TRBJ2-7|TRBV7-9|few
CASSYFLQGLGSYEQYF
TGTGCCAGCAGCTACTTCCTACAGGGGTTAGGTTCCTACGAGCAGTACTTC